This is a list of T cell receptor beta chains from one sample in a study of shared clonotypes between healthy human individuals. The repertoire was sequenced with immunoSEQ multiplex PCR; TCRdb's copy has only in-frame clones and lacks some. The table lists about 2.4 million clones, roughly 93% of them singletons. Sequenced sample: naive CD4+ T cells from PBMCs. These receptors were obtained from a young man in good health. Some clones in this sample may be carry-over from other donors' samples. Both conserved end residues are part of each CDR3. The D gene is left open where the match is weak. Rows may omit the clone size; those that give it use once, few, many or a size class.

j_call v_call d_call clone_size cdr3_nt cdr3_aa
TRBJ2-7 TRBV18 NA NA TGTGCCAGCTCCACAGGCAGGGGACTCTTCTACGAGCAGTACTTC CASSTGRGLFYEQYF
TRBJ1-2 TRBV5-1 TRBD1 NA TGCGCCAGCAGTCTAGATCCGGGACAGGGGTTCAACTATGGCTACACCTTC CASSLDPGQGFNYGYTF
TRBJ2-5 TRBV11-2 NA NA TGTGCCAGCAGCTTAGAGGGGTTGTACCAAGAGACCCAGTACTTC CASSLEGLYQETQYF
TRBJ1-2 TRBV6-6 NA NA TGTGCCAGCAGCCAGGGGCCTTATCTAGGCTACACCTTC CASSQGPYLGYTF
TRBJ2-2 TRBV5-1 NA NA TGCGCCAGCAGCCCGAGGGCAGGGGCGACCACCGGGGAGCTGTTTTTT CASSPRAGATTGELFF
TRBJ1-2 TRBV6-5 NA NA TGTGCCAGCAGCCCGGGGAACTATGGCTACACCTTC CASSPGNYGYTF
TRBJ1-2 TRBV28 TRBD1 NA TGTGCCAGCAGTTCTGGACAGGGAACTGATGGCTACACCTTC CASSSGQGTDGYTF
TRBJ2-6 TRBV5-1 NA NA TGCGCCAGCAGCTCCGACAGGAGCTCTGGGGCCAACGTCCTGACTTTC CASSSDRSSGANVLTF
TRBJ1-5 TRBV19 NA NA TGTGCCAGTAGGGGGGCGCCCGGCAATCAGCCCCAGCATTTT CASRGAPGNQPQHF
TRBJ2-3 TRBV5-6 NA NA TGTGCCAGCACCAAGACACTTAGCACAGATACGCAGTATTTT CASTKTLSTDTQYF
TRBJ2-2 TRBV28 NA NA TGTGCCAGCAGTACCGAGAGGGAGACCCCGAACACCGGGGAGCTGTTTTTT CASSTERETPNTGELFF
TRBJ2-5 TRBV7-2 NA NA TGTGCCAGCAGCTTAGATCTCAGCAAGCAAGAGACCCAGTACTTC CASSLDLSKQETQYF
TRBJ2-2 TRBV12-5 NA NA TGTGCTAGTGGTTTGGCCGGGGAGCTGTTTTTT CASGLAGELFF
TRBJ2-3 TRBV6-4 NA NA TGTGCCAGCCGTGTGGCGCAGTATTTT CASRVAQYF
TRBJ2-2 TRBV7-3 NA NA TGTGCCAGCAGCCCCCGCTCGGCAGTGAACACCGGGGAGCTGTTTTTT CASSPRSAVNTGELFF
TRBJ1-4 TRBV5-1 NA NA TGCGCCAGCAGCCGGGTCCCCGGCACTAATGAAAAACTGTTTTTT CASSRVPGTNEKLFF
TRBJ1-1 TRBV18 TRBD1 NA TGTGCCAGCTCCCTACGACAGGGGGCGAACACTGAAGCTTTCTTT CASSLRQGANTEAFF
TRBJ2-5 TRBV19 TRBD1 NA TGTGCCAGTAGTGGGGTCGGGACAGCGAACCAAGAGACCCAGTACTTC CASSGVGTANQETQYF
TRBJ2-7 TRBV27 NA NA TGTGCCAGCTCCTCCAGCCGGGGTACGGTCTCCTACGAGCAGTACTTC CASSSSRGTVSYEQYF
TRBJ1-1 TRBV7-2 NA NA TGTGCCAGCAGCTTATTCAGGGCCGCCCGTAGGAACACTGAAGCTTTCTTT CASSLFRAARRNTEAFF
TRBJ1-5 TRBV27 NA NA TGTGCCAGCAGTTTATTAGGGGACGGGAATCAGCCCCAGCATTTT CASSLLGDGNQPQHF
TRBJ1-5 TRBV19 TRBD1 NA TGTGCCAGTAGTATAGGATTGGGACAGGGCGGTCAGCCCCAGCATTTT CASSIGLGQGGQPQHF
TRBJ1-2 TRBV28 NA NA TGTGCCAGCCGACGTTCCGGCTATGGCTACACCTTC CASRRSGYGYTF
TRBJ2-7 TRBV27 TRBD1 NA TGTGCCAGCAGTACCGGGACAGGACCCCAAGACTGGGCCGAGCAGTACTTC CASSTGTGPQDWAEQYF
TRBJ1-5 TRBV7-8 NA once TGTGCCAGCAGCTCGGCTTATTTTGAGGCGGGTCAGCCCCAGCATTTT CASSSAYFEAGQPQHF
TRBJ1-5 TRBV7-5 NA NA TGTGCCAGAAGTTCGTCCCCACGGGGGCCCCAGCATTTT CARSSSPRGPQHF
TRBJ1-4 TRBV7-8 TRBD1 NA TGTGCCAGCAGCTTTGGGACAGGTGAAAAACTGTTTTTT CASSFGTGEKLFF
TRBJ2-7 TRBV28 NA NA TGTGCCAGCAGCCCTCGGGGTGGCGGGGAGAGCTACGAGCAGTACTTC CASSPRGGGESYEQYF
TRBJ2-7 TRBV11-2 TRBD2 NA TGTGCCAGCAGGGGCAACGGGGGGTACGAGCAGTACTTC CASRGNGGYEQYF
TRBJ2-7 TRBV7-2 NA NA TGTGCCAGCAGCCTCGACAAAAACGAGCAGTACTTC CASSLDKNEQYF
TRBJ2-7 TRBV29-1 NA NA TGCAGCGTCCGCGGACCCTCCTACGAGCAGTACTTC CSVRGPSYEQYF
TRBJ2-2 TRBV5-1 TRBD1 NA TGCGCCAGCAGCTTGGGAGTGTCCGGGACAGGGACCACCGGGGAGCTGTTTTTT CASSLGVSGTGTTGELFF
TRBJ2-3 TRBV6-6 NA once TGTGCGGTCTCCTGGACAGATACGCAGTATTTT CAVSWTDTQYF
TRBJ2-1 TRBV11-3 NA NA TGTGCCAGCAGCTTCGGCCAGGGGAACTACAATGAGCAGTTCTTC CASSFGQGNYNEQFF
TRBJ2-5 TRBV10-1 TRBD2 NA TGCGCCAGCAGTGATACTAGCGGCGGGGGGACCCAGTACTTC CASSDTSGGGTQYF
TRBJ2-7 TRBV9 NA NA TGTGCCAGCAGCGTAGATGCCAGGGTGTTATCCTACGAGCAGTACTTC CASSVDARVLSYEQYF
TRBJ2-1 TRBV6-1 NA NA TGTGCCAGCAGTGAACAGCAACTCCTACCCGAGCAGTTCTTC CASSEQQLLPEQFF
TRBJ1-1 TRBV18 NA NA TGTGCCAGCTCACCGTACATGAACACTGAAGCTTTCTTT CASSPYMNTEAFF
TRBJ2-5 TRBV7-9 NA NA TGTGCCAGCAGCTTAATCCGTCCGGAGACCCAGTACTTC CASSLIRPETQYF
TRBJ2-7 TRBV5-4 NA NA TGTGCCACCAATCGGGGGGCCGGGGGATTTGCCTACGAGCAGTACTTC CATNRGAGGFAYEQYF
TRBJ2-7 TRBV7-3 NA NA TGTGCCAGCAGCTATAAAGGGTTTGATGGCGAGCAGTACTTC CASSYKGFDGEQYF
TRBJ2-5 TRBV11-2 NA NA TGTGCCAGCAGCTTAGCCCCGGGCGCGGAGACCCAGTACTTC CASSLAPGAETQYF
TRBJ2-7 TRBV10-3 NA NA TGTGCCATCAGTCAAGGGACGGGCGGCTACGAGCAGTACTTC CAISQGTGGYEQYF
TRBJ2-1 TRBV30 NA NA TGTGCCTGGAGTGTACGCCGAGGTGAGCAGTTCTTC CAWSVRRGEQFF
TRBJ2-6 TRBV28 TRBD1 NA TGTGCCAGCAGTAAGGGACAGGGAGGCTATGGGGCCAACGTCCTGACTTTC CASSKGQGGYGANVLTF
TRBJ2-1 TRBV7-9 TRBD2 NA TGTGCCAGCAGCCCCCCGGGACTAGCGGGGAATGAGCAGTTCTTC CASSPPGLAGNEQFF
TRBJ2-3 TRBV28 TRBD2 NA TGTGCCAGCAGCCCGGGACTAGTGGCAGATACGCAGTATTTT CASSPGLVADTQYF
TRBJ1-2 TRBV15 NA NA TGTGCCACCAGCAGAAAAGATGAGGTCTATGGCTACACCTTC CATSRKDEVYGYTF
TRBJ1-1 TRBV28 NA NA TGTGCCAGCAGCCTCAGACGGAACACTGAAGCTTTCTTT CASSLRRNTEAFF
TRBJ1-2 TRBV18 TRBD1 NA TGTGCCAGCTCACCTGACAGGGGAGACTATGGCTACACCTTC CASSPDRGDYGYTF
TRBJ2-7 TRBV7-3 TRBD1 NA TGTGCCAGCAGCTCGGGACAGTACCGAACCTACGAGCAGTACTTC CASSSGQYRTYEQYF
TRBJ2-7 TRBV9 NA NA TGTGCCAGCAGCGTAGCTCATGGTAGCACGGAGCAGTACTTC CASSVAHGSTEQYF
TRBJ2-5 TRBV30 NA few TGTGCCTGGACCCTAGAGTGGACCCAGTACTTC CAWTLEWTQYF
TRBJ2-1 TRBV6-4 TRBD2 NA TGTGCCAGCAGTGACCCAGGGACTAGCGGATACAATGAGCAGTTCTTC CASSDPGTSGYNEQFF
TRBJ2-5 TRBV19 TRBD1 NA TGTGCCAGTAGTTTACGGACAGGGCCCCAAGAGACCCAGTACTTC CASSLRTGPQETQYF